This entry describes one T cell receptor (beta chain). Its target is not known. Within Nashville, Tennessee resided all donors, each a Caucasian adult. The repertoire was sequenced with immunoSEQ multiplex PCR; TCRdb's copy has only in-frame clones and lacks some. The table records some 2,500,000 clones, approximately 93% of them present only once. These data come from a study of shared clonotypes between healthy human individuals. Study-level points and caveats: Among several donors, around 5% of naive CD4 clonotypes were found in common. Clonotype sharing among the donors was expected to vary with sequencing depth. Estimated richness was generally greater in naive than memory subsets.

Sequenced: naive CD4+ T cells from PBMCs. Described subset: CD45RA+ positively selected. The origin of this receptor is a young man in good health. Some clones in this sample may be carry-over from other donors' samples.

CDR3: CAGRTLSYEQYF. The CDR3 DNA reads as TGTGCCGGCCGGACACTCTCCTACGAGCAGTACTTC. The V and J genes are TRBV28 and TRBJ2-7, with a possible D match to TRBD1 (5 bases). V lost 11 bases and J lost 0, with 11 bases in between. The CDR3 runs 12 residues. Germline lookup yields CDR1 MDHEN and CDR2 SYDVKM.